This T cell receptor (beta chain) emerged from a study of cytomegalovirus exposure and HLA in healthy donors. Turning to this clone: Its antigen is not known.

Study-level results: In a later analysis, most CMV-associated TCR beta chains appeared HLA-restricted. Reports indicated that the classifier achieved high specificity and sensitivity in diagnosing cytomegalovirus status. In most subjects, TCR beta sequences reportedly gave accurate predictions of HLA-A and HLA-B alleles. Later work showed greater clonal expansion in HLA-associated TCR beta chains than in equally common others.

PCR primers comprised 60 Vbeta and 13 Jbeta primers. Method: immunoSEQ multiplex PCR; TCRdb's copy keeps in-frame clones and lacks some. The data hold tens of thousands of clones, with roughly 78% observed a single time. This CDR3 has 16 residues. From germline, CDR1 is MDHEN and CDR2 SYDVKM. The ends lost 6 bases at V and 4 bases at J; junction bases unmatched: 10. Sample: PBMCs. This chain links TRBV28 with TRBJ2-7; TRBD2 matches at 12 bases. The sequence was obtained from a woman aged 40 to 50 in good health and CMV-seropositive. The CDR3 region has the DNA TGTGCCAGCAGCGTCCTGACTAGCGGGAGAAGGTACGAGCAGTACTTC. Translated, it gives CASSVLTSGRRYEQYF.